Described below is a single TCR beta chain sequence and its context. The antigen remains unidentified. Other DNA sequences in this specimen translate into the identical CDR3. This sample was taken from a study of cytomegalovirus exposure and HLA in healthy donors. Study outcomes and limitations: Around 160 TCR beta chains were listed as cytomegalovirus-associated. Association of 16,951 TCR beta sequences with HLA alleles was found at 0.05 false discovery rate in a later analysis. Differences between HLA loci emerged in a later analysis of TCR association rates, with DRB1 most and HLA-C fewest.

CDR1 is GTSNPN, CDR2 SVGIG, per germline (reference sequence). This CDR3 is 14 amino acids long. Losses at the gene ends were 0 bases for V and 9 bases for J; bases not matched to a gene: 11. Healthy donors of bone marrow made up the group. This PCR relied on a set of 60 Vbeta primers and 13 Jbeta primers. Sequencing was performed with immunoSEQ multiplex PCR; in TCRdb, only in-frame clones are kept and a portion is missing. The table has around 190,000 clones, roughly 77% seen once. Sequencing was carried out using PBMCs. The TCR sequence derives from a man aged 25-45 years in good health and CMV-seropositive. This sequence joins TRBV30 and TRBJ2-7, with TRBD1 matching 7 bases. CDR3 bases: TGTGCCTGGAGTGTCTGGACAGGCGGGCGTGGGCAGTACTTC. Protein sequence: CAWSVWTGGRGQYF.